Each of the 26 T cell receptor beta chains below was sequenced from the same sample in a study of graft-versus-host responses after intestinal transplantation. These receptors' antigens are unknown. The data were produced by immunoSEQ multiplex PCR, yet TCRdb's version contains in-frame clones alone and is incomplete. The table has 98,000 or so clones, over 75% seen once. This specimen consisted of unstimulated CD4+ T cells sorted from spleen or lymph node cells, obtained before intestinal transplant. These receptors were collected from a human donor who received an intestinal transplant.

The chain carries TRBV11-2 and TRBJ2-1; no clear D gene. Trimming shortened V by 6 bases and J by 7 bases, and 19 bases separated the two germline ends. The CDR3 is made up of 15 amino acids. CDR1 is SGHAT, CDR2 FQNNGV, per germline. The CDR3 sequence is CASRSGRLVGNEQFF. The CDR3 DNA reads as TGTGCCAGCAGATCTGGTCGGCTAGTGGGGAATGAGCAGTTCTTC. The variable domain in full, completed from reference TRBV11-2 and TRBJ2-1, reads EAGVAQSPRYKIIEKRQSVAFWCNPISGHATLYWYQQILGQGPKLLIQFQNNGVVDDSQLPKDRFSAERLKGVDSTLKIQPAKLEDSAVYLCASRSGRLVGNEQFFGPGTRLTVL.

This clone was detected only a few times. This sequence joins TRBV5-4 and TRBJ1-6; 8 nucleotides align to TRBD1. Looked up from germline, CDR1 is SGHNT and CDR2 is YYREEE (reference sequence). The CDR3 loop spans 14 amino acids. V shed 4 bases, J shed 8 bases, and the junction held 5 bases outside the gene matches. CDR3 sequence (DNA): TGTGCCAGCAGCGTGGGGGGACAGGATTCACCCCTCCACTTT. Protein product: CASSVGGQDSPLHF.

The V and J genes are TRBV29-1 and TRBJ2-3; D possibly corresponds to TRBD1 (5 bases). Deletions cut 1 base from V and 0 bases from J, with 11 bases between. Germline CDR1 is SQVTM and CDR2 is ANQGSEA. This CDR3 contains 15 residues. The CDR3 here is CSVEGTTTSTDTQYF. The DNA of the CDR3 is TGCAGCGTTGAAGGGACAACTACTAGCACAGATACGCAGTATTTT.

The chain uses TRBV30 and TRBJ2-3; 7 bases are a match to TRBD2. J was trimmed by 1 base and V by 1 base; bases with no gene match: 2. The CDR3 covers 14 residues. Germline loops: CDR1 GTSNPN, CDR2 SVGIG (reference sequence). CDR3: CAWSGGGGTDTQYF. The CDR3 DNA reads TGTGCCTGGAGTGGGGGAGGGGGCACAGATACGCAGTATTTT.

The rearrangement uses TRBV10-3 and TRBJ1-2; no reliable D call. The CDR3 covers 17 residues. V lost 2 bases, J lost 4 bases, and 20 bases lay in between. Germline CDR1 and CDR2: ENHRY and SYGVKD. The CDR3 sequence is CAISEGQAVSLGYGYTF. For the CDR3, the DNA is TGTGCCATCAGTGAGGGGCAGGCGGTTTCCCTCGGCTATGGCTACACCTTC.

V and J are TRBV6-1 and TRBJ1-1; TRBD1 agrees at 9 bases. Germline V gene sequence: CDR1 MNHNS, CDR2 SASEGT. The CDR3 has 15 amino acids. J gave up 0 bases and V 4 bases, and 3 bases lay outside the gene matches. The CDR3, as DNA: TGTGCCAGCAGTGCTCGACAGGGGGTGAACACTGAAGCTTTCTTT. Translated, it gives CASSARQGVNTEAFF.

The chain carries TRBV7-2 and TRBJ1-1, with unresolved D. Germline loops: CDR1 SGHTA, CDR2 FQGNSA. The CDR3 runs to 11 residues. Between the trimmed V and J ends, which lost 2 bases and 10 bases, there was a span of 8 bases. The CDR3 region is CASSLLFTAFF. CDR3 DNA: TGTGCCAGCAGCTTACTCTTTACAGCTTTCTTT.

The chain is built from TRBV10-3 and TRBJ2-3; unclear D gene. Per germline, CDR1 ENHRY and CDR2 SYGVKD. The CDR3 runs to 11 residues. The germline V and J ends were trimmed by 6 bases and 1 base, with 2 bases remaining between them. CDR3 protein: CAISGTDTQYF. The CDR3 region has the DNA TGTGCCATCAGCGGCACAGATACGCAGTATTTT.

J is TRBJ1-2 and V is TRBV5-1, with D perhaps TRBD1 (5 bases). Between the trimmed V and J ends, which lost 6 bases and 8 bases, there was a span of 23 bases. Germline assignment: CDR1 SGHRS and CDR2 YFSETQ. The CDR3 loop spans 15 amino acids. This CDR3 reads CASNRASGPDSGYTF. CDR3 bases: TGCGCCAGCAATCGGGCTTCAGGGCCGGATTCGGGCTACACCTTC.

CDR3 sequence: CASSEPTTDTQYF. The CDR3 DNA reads TGCGCCAGCAGTGAGCCAACCACAGATACGCAGTATTTT. The chain is built from TRBV10-2 and TRBJ2-3; D is unclear. CDR3 size: 13 residues. CDR1 and CDR2 from the germline V gene are WSHSY and SAAADI. V was trimmed by 2 bases and J by 2 bases, leaving 5 bases between them.

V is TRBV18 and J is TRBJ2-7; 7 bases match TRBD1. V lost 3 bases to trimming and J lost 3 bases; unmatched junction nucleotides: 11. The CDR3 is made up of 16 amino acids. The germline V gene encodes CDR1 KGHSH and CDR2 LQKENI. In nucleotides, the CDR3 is TGTGCCAGCTCACCGAAACAGGGGAATTACGTCTACGAGCAGTACTTC. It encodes CASSPKQGNYVYEQYF. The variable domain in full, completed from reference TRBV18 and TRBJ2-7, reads NAGVMQNPRHLVRRRGQEARLRCSPMKGHSHVYWYRQLPEEGLKFMVYLQKENIIDESGMPKERFSAEFPKEGPSILRIQQVVRGDSAAYFCASSPKQGNYVYEQYFGPGTRLTVT.

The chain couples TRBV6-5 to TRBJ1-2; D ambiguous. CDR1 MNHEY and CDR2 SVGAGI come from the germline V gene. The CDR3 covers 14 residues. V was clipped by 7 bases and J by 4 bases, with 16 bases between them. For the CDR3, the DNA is TGTGCCAGCAAAACCCTGCCCACGACCTATGGCTACACCTTC. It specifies CASKTLPTTYGYTF.

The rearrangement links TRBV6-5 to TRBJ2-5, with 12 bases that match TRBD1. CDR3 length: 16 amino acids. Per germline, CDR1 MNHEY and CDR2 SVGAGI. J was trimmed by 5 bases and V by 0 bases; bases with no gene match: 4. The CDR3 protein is CASSYSGTGGWETQYF. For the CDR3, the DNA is TGTGCCAGCAGTTACTCCGGGACAGGGGGCTGGGAGACCCAGTACTTC.

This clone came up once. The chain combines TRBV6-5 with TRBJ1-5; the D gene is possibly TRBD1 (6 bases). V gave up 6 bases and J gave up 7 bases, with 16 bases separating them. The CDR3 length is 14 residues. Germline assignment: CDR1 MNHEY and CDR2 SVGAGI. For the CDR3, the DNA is TGTGCCAGCAGCCTCCGAGACGGGGGCCAGCCCCAGCATTTT. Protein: CASSLRDGGQPQHF.

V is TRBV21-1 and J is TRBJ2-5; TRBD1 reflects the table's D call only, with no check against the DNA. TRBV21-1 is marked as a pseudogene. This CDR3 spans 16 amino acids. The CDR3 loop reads CASSKCRQGGKETQYF. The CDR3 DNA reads TGTGCCAGCAGCAAATGTCGACAGGGCGGTAAGGAGACCCAGTACTTC.

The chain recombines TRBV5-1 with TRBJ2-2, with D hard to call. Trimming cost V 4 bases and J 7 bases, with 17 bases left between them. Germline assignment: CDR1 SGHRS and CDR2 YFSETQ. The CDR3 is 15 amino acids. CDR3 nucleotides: TGCGCCAGCAGCCGCGATGGAGAGGAGATCGGGGAGCTGTTTTTT. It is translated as CASSRDGEEIGELFF. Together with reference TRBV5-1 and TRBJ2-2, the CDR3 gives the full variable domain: KAGVTQTPRYLIKTRGQQVTLSCSPISGHRSVSWYQQTPGQGLQFLFEYFSETQRNKGNFPGRFSGRQFSNSRSEMNVSTLELGDSALYLCASSRDGEEIGELFFGEGSRLTVL.

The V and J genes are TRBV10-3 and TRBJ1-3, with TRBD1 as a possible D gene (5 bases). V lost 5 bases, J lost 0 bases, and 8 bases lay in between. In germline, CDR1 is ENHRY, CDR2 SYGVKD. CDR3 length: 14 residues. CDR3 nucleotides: TGTGCCATCAGTCAGGACACCTCTGGAAACACCATATATTTT. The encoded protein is CAISQDTSGNTIYF.

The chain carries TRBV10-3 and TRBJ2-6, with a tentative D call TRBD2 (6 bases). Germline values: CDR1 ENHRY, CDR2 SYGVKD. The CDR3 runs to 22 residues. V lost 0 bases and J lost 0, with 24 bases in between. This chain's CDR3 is CAISESISRGSGRSSGANVLTF. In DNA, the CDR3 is TGTGCCATCAGTGAGTCGATATCTCGTGGTAGCGGTCGCTCCTCTGGGGCCAACGTCCTGACTTTC.

This CDR3 reads CASRPWQGRTGELFF. The CDR3, as DNA: TGTGCCAGCAGGCCCTGGCAGGGGCGGACCGGGGAGCTGTTTTTT. This chain uses TRBV6-6 with TRBJ2-2; TRBD1 is a possible D gene (6 bases). This CDR3 is 15 amino acids long. V gave up 6 bases and J gave up 5 bases, with 16 bases separating them. Germline V gives CDR1 MNHNY, CDR2 SVGAGI (reference sequence).

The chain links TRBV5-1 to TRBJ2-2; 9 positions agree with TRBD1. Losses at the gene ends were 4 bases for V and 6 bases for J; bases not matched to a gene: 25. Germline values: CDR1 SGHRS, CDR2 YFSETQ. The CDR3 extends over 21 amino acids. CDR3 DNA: TGCGCCAGCAGCGGATCGCTTATTTGGACAGGCGGACAGGGGTTATCCGGGGAGCTGTTTTTT. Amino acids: CASSGSLIWTGGQGLSGELFF.

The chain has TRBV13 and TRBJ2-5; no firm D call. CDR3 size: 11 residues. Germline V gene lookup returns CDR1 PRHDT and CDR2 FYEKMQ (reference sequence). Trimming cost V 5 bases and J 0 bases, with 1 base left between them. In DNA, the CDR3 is TGTGCCAGCAGCAACCAAGAGACCCAGTACTTC. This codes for CASSNQETQYF. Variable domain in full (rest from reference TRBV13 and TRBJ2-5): AAGVIQSPRHLIKEKRETATLKCYPIPRHDTVYWYQQGPGQDPQFLISFYEKMQSDKGSIPDRFSAQQFSDYHSELNMSSLELGDSALYFCASSNQETQYFGPGTRLLVL.

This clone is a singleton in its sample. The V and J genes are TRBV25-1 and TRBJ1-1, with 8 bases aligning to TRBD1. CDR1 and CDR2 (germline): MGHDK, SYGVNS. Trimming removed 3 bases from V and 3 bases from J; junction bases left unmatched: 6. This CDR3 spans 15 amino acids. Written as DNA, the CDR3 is TGTGCCAGCAGTGAGGCAGGGGGCGCCGACACTGAAGCTTTCTTT. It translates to CASSEAGGADTEAFF.

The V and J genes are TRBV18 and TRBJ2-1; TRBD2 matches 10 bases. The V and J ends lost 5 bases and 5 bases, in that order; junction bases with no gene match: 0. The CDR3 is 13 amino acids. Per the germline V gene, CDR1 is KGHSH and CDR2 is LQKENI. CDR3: CASSTSGNNEQFF. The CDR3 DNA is TGTGCCAGCTCAACTAGCGGGAACAATGAGCAGTTCTTC.

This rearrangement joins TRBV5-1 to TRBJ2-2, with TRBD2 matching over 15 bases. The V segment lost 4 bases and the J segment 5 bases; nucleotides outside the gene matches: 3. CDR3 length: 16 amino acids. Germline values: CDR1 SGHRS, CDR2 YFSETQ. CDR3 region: CASSPGTSGRTGELFF. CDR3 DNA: TGCGCCAGCAGCCCCGGGACTAGCGGGAGGACCGGGGAGCTGTTTTTT.

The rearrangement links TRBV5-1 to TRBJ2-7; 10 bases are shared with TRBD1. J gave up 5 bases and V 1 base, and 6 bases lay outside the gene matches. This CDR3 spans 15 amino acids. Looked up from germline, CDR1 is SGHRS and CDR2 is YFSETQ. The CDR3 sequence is CASSLFGTGEDEQYF. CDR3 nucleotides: TGCGCCAGCAGCTTGTTTGGGACAGGGGAGGACGAGCAGTACTTC.

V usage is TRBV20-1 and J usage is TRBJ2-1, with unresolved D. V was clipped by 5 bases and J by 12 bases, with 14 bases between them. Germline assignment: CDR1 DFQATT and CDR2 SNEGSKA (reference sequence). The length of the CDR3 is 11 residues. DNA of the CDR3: TGCAGTGCTTCAGAGAATCCGGGGCAGTTCTTC. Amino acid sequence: CSASENPGQFF.